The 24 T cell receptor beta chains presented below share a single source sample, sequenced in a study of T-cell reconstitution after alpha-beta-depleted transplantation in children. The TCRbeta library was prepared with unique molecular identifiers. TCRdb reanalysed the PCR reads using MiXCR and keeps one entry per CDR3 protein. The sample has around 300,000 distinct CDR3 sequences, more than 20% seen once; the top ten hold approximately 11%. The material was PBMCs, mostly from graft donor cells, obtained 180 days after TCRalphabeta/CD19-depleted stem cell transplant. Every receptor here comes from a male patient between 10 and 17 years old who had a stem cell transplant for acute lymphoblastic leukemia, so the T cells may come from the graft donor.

CDR3 loop: CASSFGRSSGANVLTF. The DNA for the CDR3 is TGTGCCAGCAGTTTTGGCCGGTCGTCTGGGGCCAACGTCCTGACTTTC. The chain joins TRBV12-3 or TRBV12-4 to TRBJ2-6; D call uncertain. The CDR3 spans 16 residues. V was trimmed by 3 bases and J by 1 base, leaving 10 bases between them.

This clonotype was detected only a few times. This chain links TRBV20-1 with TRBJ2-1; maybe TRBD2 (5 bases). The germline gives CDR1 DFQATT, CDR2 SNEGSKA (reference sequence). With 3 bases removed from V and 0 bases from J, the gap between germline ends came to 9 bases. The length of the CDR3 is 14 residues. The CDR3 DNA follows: TGCAGTGCTAGGGAGGTCTCCTCCTACAATGAGCAGTTCTTC. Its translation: CSAREVSSYNEQFF.

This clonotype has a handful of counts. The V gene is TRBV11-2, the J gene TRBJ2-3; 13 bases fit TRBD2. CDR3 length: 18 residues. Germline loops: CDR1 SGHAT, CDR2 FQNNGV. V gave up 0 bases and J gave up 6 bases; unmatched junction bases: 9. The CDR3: CASSLELAGGPPVDTQYF. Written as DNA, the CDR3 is TGTGCCAGCAGCTTAGAACTAGCGGGAGGGCCGCCCGTTGATACGCAGTATTTT.

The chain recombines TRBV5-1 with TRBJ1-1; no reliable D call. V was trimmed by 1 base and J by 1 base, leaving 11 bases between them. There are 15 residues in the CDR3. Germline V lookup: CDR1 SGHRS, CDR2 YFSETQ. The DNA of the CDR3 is TGCGCCAGCAGCTTGTTAGTGAGGGAGAACACTGAAGCTTTCTTT. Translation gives CASSLLVRENTEAFF. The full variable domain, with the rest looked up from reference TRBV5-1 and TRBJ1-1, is KAGVTQTPRYLIKTRGQQVTLSCSPISGHRSVSWYQQTPGQGLQFLFEYFSETQRNKGNFPGRFSGRQFSNSRSEMNVSTLELGDSALYLCASSLLVRENTEAFFGQGTRLTVV.

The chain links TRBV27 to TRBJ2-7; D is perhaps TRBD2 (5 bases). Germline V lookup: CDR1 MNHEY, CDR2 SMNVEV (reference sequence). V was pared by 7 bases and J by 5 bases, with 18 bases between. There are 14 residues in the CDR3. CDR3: CASTVSSRPHEQYF. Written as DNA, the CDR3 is TGTGCCAGCACCGTTTCTAGCCGGCCCCACGAGCAGTACTTC.

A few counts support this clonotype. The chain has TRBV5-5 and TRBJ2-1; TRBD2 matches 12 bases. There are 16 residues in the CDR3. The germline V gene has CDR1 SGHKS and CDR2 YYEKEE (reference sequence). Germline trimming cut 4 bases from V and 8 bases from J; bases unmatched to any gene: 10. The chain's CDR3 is CASSPPPSGRGHEQFF. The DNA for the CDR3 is TGTGCCAGCAGCCCTCCGCCTAGCGGGAGGGGTCATGAGCAGTTCTTC.

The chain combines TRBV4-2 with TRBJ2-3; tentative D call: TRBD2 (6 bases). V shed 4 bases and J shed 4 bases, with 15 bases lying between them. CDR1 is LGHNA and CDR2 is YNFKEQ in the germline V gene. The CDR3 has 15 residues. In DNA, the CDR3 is TGTGCCAGCAGCCGTACCGGGACTGAGGCAGATACGCAGTATTTT. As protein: CASSRTGTEADTQYF.

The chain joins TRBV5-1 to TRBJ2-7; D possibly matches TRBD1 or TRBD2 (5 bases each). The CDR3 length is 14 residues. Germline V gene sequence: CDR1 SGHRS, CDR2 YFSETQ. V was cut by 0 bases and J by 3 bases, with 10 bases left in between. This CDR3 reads CASSLGGYDYEQYF. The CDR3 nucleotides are TGCGCCAGCAGCTTGGGGGGGTATGACTACGAGCAGTACTTC.

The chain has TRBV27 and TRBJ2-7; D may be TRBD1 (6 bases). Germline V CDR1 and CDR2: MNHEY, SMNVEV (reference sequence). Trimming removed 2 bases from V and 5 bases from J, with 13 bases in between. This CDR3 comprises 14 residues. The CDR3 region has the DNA TGTGCCAGCAGTTTAAGGCAGGGGAGCCACGAGCAGTACTTC. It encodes CASSLRQGSHEQYF.

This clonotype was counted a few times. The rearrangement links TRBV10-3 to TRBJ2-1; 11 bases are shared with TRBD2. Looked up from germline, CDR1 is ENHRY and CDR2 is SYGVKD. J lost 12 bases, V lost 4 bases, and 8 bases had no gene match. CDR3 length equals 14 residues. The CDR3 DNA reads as TGTGCCATCAGTGTTTTGACTAGCGGGGATGGGCAGTTCTTC. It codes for CAISVLTSGDGQFF.

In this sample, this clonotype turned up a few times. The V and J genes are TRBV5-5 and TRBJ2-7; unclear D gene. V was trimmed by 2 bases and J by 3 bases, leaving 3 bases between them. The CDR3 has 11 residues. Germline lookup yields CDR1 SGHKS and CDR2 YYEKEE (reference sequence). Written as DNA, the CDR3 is TGTGCCAGCAGCTTCTTCTACGAGCAGTACTTC. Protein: CASSFFYEQYF. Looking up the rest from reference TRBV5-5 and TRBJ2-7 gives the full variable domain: DAGVTQSPTHLIKTRGQQVTLRCSPISGHKSVSWYQQVLGQGPQFIFQYYEKEERGRGNFPDRFSARQFPNYSSELNVNALLLGDSALYLCASSFFYEQYFGPGTRLTVT.

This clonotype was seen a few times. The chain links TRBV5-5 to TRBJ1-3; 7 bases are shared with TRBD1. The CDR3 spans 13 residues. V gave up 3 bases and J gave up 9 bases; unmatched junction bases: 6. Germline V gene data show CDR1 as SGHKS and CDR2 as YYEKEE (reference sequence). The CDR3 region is CASSYGQETTIYF. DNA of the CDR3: TGTGCCAGCAGCTATGGACAGGAGACCACCATATATTTT.

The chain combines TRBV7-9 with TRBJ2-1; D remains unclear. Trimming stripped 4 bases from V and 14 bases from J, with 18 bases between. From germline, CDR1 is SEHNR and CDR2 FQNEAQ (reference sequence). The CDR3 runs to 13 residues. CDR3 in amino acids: CASSSHYSIIEFF. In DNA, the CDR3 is TGTGCCAGCAGCTCCCATTACAGTATTATAGAGTTCTTC.

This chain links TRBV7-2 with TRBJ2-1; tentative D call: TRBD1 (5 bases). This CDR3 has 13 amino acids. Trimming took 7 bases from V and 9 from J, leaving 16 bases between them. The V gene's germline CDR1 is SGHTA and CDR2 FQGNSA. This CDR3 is CASTHLLQGEQFF. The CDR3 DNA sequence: TGTGCCAGCACCCACTTACTTCAGGGTGAGCAGTTCTTC.

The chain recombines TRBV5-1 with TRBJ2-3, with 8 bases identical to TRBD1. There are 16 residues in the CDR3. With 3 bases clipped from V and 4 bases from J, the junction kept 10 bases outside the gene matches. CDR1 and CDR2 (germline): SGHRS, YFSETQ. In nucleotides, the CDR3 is TGCGCCAGCAGCTACCCCCGAGACAGGGGTGCAGATACGCAGTATTTT. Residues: CASSYPRDRGADTQYF. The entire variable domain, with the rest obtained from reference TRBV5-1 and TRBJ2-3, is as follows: KAGVTQTPRYLIKTRGQQVTLSCSPISGHRSVSWYQQTPGQGLQFLFEYFSETQRNKGNFPGRFSGRQFSNSRSEMNVSTLELGDSALYLCASSYPRDRGADTQYFGPGTRLTVL.

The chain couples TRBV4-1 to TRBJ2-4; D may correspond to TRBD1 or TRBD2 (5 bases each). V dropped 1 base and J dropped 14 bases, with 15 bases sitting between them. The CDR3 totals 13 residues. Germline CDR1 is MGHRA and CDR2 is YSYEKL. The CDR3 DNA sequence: TGCGCCAGCAGCCAAGTACCCACCCAGGGAGAGTACTTC. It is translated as CASSQVPTQGEYF.

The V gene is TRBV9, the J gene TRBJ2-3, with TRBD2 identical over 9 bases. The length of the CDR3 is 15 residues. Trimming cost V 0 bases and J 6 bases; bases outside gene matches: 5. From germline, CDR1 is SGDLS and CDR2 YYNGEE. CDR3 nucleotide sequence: TGTGCCAGCAGCGTAGAGGGGACTAGCTTGGATACGCAGTATTTT. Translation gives CASSVEGTSLDTQYF. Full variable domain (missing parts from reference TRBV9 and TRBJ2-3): DSGVTQTPKHLITATGQRVTLRCSPRSGDLSVYWYQQSLDQGLQFLIQYYNGEERAKGNILERFSAQQFPDLHSELNLSSLELGDSALYFCASSVEGTSLDTQYFGPGTRLTVL.

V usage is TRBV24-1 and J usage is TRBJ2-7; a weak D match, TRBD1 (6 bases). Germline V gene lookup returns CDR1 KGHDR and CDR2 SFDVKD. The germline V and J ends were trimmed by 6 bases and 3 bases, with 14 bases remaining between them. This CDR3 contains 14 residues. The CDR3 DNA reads TGTGCCACCAGTTGGGACACGCGAGTCTACGAGCAGTACTTC. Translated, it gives CATSWDTRVYEQYF.

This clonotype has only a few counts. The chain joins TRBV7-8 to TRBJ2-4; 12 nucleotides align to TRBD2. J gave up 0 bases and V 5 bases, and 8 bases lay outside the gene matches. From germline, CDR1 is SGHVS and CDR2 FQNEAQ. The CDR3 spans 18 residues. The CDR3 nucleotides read TGTGCCAGCAGCCTGCTAGCGGGAGGGCCTTTAGCCAAAAACATTCAGTACTTC. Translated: CASSLLAGGPLAKNIQYF. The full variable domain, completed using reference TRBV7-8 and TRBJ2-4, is GAGVSQSPRYKVAKRGQDVALRCDPISGHVSLFWYQQALGQGPEFLTYFQNEAQLDKSGLPSDRFFAERPEGSVSTLKIQRTQQEDSAVYLCASSLLAGGPLAKNIQYFGAGTRLSVL.

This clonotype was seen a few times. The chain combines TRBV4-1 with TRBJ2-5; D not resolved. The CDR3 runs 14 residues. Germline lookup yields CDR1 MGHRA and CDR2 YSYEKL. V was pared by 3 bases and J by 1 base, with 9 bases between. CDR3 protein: CASSQGPSQETQYF. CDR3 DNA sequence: TGCGCCAGCAGCCAGGGCCCTTCCCAAGAGACCCAGTACTTC.

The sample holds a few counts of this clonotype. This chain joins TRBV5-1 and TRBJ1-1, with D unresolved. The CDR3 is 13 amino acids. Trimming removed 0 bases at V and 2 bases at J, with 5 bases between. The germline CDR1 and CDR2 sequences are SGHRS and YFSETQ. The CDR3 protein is CASSLESNTEAFF. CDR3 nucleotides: TGCGCCAGCAGCTTGGAATCCAACACTGAAGCTTTCTTT.

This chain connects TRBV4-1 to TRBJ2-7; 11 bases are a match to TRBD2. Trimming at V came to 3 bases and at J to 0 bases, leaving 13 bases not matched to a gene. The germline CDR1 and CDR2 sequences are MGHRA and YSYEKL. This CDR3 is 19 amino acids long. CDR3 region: CASSHLTSGGFQSSYEQYF. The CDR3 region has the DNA TGCGCCAGCAGCCACCTCACTAGCGGGGGCTTCCAGAGCTCCTACGAGCAGTACTTC.

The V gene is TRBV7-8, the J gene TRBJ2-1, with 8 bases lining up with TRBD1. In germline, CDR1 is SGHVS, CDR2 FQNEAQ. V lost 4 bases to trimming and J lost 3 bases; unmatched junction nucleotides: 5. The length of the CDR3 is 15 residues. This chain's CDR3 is CASSYLDRDYNEQFF. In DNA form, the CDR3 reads TGTGCCAGCAGCTATTTGGACAGGGACTACAATGAGCAGTTCTTC.

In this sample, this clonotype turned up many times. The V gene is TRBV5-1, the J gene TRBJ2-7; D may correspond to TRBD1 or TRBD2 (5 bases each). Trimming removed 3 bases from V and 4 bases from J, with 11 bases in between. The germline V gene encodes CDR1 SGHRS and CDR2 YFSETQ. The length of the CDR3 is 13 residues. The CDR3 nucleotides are TGCGCCAGCAGCTCCGGGACCACTTACGAGCAGTACTTC. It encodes CASSSGTTYEQYF.